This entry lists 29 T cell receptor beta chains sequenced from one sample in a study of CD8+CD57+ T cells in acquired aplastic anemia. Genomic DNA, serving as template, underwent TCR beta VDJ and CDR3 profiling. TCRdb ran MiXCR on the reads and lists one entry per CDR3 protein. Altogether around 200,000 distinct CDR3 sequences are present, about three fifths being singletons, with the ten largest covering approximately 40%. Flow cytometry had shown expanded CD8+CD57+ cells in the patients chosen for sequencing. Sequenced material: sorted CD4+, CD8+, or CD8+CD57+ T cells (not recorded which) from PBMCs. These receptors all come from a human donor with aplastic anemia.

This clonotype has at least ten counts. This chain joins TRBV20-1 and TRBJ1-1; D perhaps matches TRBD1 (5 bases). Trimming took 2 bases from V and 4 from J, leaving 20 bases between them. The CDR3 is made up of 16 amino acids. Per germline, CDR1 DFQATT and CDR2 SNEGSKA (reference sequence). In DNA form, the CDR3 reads TGCAGTGCTAGAAACCCTTTCCAGGGAGGATCCACTGAAGCTTTCTTT. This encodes CSARNPFQGGSTEAFF.

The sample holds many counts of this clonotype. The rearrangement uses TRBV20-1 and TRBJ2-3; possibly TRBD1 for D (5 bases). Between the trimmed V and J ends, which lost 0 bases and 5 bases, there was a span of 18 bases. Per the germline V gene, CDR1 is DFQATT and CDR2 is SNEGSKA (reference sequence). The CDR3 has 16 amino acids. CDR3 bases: TGCAGTGCTAGAGATATCAAGCACAGGTCGGTAGATACGCAGTATTTT. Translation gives CSARDIKHRSVDTQYF.

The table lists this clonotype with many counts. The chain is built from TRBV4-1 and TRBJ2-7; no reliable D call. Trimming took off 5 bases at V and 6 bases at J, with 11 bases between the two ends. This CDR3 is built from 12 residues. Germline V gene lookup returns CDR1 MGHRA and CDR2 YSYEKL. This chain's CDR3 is CASSFAGSEQYF. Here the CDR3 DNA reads TGCGCCAGCAGCTTCGCTGGTTCCGAGCAGTACTTC.

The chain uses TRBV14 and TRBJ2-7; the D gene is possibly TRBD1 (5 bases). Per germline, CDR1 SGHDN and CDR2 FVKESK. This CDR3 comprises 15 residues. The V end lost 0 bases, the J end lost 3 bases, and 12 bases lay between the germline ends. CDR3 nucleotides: TGTGCCAGCAGCCAAGATTTCGGCAGGGTCTACGAGCAGTACTTC. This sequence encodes CASSQDFGRVYEQYF.

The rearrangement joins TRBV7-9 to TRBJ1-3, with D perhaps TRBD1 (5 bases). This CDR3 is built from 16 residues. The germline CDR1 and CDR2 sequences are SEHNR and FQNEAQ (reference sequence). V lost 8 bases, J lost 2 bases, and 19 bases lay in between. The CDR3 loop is CASRSRDSRPGNTIYF. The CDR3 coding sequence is TGTGCCAGCCGTTCCCGGGACTCCCGCCCTGGAAACACCATATATTTT.

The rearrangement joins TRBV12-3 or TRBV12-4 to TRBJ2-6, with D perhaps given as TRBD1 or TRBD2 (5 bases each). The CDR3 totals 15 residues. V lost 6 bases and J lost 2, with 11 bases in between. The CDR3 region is CASSLGETGANVLTF. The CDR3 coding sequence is TGTGCCAGCAGCTTGGGGGAAACTGGGGCCAACGTCCTGACTTTC.

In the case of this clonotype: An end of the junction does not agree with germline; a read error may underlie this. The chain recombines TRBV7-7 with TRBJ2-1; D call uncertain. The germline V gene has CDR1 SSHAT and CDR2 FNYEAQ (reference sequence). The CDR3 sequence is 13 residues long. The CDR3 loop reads CASSLIDQHEQFF. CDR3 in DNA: TGTGCTAGCAGCTTAATTGATCAGCATGAGCAGTTCTTC.

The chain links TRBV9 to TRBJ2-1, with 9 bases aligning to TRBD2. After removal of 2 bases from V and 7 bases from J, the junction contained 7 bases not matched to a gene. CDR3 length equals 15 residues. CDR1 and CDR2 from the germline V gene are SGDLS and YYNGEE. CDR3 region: CASSVPSGTGNEQFF. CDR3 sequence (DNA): TGTGCCAGCAGCGTGCCTAGCGGGACGGGAAATGAGCAGTTCTTC.

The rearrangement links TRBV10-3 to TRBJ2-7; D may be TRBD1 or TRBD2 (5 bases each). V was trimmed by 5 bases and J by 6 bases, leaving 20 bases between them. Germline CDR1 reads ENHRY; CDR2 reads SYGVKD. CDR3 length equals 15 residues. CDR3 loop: CAISPGTSNLGEQYF. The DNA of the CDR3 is TGTGCCATCAGTCCCGGGACGTCCAACCTTGGCGAGCAGTACTTC.

CDR3 protein: CASSSGGGTGANVLTF. The CDR3 nucleotides read TGTGCCAGCTCCTCCGGGGGAGGCACTGGGGCCAACGTCCTGACTTTC. The chain combines TRBV12-3 or TRBV12-4 with TRBJ2-6; tentatively, D is TRBD2 (6 bases). This CDR3 is built from 16 residues. The ends were cut back, 8 bases at V and 2 bases at J, with 16 bases in the middle.

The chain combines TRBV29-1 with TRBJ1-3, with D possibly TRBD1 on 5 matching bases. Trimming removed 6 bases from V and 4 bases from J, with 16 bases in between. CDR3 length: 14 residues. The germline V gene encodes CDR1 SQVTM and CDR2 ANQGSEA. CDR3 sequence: CSVLAGFSGNTIYF. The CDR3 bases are TGCAGCGTGCTAGCAGGGTTTTCCGGAAACACCATATATTTT.

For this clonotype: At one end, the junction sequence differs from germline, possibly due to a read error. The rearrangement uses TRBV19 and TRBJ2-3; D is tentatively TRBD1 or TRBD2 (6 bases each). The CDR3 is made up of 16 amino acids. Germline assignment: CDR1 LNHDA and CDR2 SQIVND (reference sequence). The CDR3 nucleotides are TGTGCCAGTAGTATAGGTGGGGGGCGCAGCGGAGGTACGCAGTACTTT. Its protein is CASSIGGGRSGGTQYF.

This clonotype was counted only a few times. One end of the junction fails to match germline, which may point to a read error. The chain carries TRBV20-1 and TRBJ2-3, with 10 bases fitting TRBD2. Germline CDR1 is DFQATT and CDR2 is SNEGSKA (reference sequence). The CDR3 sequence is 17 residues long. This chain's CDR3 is CGARDRSSGRSTDTQYF. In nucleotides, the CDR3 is TGCGGTGCTAGAGATCGTTCTAGCGGGAGATCCACAGATACGCAGTATTTT.

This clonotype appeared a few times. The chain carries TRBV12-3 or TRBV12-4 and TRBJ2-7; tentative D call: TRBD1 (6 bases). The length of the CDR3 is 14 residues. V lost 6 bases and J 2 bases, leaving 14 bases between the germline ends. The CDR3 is CASRPGVGPYEQYF. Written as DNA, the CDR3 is TGTGCCAGCAGGCCAGGGGTAGGTCCCTACGAGCAGTACTTC.

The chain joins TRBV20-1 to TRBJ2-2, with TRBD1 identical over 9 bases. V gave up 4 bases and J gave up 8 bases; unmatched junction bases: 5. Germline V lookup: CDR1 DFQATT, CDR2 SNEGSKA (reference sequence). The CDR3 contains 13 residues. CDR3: CSATTGGLGELFF. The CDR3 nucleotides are TGCAGTGCTACCACAGGGGGCTTGGGGGAGCTGTTTTTT.

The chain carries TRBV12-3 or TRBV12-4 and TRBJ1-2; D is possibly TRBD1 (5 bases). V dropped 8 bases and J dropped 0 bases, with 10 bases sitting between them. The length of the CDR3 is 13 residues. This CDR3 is CASRTKPNYGYTF. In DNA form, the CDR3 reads TGTGCCAGCCGGACAAAACCTAACTATGGCTACACCTTC.

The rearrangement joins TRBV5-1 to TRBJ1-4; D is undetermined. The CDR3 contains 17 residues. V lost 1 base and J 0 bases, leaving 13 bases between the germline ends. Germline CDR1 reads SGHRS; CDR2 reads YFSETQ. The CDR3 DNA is TGCGCCAGCAGCTTGAGTTTTCAGGTTGCAACTAATGAAAAACTGTTTTTT. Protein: CASSLSFQVATNEKLFF. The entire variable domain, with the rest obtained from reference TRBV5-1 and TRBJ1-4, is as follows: KAGVTQTPRYLIKTRGQQVTLSCSPISGHRSVSWYQQTPGQGLQFLFEYFSETQRNKGNFPGRFSGRQFSNSRSEMNVSTLELGDSALYLCASSLSFQVATNEKLFFGSGTQLSVL.

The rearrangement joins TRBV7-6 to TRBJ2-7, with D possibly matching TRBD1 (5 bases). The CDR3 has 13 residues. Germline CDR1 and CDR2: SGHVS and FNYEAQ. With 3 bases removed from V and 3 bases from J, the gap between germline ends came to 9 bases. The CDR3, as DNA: TGTGCCAGCAGCTTGGTGGGGCACTACGAGCAGTACTTC. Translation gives CASSLVGHYEQYF. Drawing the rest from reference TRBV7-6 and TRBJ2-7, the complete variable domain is GAGVSQSPRYKVTKRGQDVALRCDPISGHVSLYWYRQALGQGPEFLTYFNYEAQQDKSGLPNDRFSAERPEGSISTLTIQRTEQRDSAMYRCASSLVGHYEQYFGPGTRLTVT.

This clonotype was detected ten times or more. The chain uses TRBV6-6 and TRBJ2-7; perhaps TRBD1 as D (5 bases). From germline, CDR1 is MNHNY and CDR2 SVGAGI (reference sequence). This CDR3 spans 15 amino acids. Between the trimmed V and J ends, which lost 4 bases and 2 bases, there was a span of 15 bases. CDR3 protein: CASSSHRRDPYEQYF. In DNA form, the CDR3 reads TGTGCCAGCAGTTCCCACAGGAGAGATCCCTACGAGCAGTACTTC.

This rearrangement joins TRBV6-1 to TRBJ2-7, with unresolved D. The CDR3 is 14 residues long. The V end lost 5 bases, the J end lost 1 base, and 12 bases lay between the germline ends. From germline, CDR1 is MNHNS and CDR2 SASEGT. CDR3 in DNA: TGTGCCAGCAGTCCAGTGGGGATATCCTACGAGCAGTACGTC. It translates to CASSPVGISYEQYV.

CDR3 nucleotide sequence: TGTGCCAGCACCGGAGACAACGGGGAGACCCAGTACTTC. This encodes CASTGDNGETQYF. V gene TRBV2 combines with J gene TRBJ2-5; no definite D call. The V gene lost 7 bases and the J gene lost 5 bases, with 14 bases spanning the gap. Germline V gene data show CDR1 as SNHLY and CDR2 as FYNNEI. The CDR3 is 13 residues long.

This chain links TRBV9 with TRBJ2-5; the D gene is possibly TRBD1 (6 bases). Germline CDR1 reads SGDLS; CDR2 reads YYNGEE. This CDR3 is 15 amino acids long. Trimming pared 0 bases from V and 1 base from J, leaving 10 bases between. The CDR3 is CASSVGTVPQETQYF. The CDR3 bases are TGTGCCAGCAGCGTAGGGACAGTTCCCCAAGAGACCCAGTACTTC.

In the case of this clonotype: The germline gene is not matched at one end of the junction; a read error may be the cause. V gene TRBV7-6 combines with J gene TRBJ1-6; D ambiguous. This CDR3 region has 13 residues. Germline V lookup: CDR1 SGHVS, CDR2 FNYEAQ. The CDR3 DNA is TGTGCCGGCAGCTTAGTTGTGGATTCACCCCTCCACTTT. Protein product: CAGSLVVDSPLHF.

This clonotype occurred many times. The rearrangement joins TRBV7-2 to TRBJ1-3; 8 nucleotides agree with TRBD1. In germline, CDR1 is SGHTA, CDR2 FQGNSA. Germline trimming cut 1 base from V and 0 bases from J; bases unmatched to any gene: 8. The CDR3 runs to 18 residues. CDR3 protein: CASSLVGQEIFSGNTIYF. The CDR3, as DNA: TGTGCCAGCAGCTTAGTGGGACAGGAAATCTTCTCTGGAAACACCATATATTTT.

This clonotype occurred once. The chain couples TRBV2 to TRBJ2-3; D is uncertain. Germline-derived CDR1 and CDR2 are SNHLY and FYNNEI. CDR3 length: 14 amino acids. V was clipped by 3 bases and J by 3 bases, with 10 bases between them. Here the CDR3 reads CASSDGLITDTQYF. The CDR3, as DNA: TGTGCCAGCAGTGATGGGTTAATTACAGATACGCAGTATTTT.

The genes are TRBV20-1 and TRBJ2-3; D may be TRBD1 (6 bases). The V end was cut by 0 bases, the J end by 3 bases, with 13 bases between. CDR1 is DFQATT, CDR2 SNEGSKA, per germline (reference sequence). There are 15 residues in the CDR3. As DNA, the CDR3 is TGCAGTGCTAGAGATGGGGGTACAGGGACAGATACGCAGTATTTT. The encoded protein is CSARDGGTGTDTQYF.

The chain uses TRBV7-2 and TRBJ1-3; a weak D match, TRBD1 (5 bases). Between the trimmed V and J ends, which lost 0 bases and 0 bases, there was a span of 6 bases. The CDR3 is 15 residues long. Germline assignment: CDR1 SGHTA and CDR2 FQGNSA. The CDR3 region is CASSLATASGNTIYF. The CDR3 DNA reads TGTGCCAGCAGCTTAGCGACAGCCTCTGGAAACACCATATATTTT.

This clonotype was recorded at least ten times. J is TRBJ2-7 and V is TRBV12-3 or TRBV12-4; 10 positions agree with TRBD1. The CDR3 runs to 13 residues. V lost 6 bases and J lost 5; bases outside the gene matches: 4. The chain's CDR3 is CASRGQGYDEQYF. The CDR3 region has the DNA TGTGCCAGCAGGGGACAGGGGTACGACGAGCAGTACTTC.

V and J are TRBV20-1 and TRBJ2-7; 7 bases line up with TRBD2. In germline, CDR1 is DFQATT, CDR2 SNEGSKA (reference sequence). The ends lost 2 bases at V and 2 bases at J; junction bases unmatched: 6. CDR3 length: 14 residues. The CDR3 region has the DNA TGCAGTGCTAGATGGGGTAGCGGGCCCTACGAGCAGTACTTC. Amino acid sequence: CSARWGSGPYEQYF.